This TCR beta chain was sequenced during a study of blood T cell repertoires in COVID-19. Study information: Donors in the United States, Italy and Spain gave samples during acute or convalescent COVID-19. From T cells, B-cell-depleted T cells, or PBMCs came the material, which was cDNA or gDNA.

Study members were between roughly 18 and 100 years old and lived in about two dozen US regions. The CDR3 has 17 amino acids. Germline CDR1 reads SGDLS; CDR2 reads YYNGEE. V was trimmed by 0 bases and J by 8 bases, leaving 20 bases between them. The assay was immunoSEQ multiplex PCR, and TCRdb's table has in-frame clones only and misses some. The data contain approximately 220,000 clones, about nine tenths of them singletons. The V and J genes are TRBV9 and TRBJ1-4, with a weak D call TRBD1 (6 bases). The sequenced material came from PBMCs or T cells enriched from blood (not recorded which). The receptor was isolated from a woman aged 40-49 years with acute COVID-19. The CDR3 DNA sequence: TGTGCCAGCAGCGTAGCTCCTGGGGCAGGGGATCAGGAAAAACTGTTTTTT. Translating gives CASSVAPGAGDQEKLFF.